The clone carrying this T cell receptor beta chain was counted many times. The data derive from a study of T cell clonality in common variable immunodeficiency. The method was immunoSEQ multiplex PCR; TCRdb's version includes in-frame clones alone and lacks a portion of them. The table lists around 50,000 clones, no singletons, with approximately 6.2% in the top ten. Blood samples were heparinized, about 4.5 to 8 ml per donor. Sequenced input: peripheral blood mononuclear cells. The clonotype originates from a person aged 18 to 70 in good health.

The sequenced CDR3 bases are TGCAGCGTCCGCACGACCGGACAGGGCTTGGGAAACACC. Residues: CSVRTTGQGLGNT. The whole CDR3 region reads CSVRTTGQGLGNTIYF. The chain joins TRBV29-1 to TRBJ1-3; 8 nucleotides match TRBD1. The DNA ends 3 residues before the CDR3 does, and the rest of the CDR3 is filled in from the germline J gene. Germline CDR1 SQVTM, CDR2 ANQGSEA. The junction had 14 bases not matched to a gene; V was cut back by 6 bases and J by 4 bases. The CDR3 covers 16 residues.